Each of the 8 T cell receptor beta chains below was sequenced from the same sample in a study of cytomegalovirus exposure and HLA in healthy donors. Only in-frame clones appear in the TCRdb table, and some are missing; sequencing was by immunoSEQ multiplex PCR. The profile shows approximately 53,000 clones, around 94% of them singletons. The sample taken for sequencing was PBMCs. Source of these receptors: a man in his late teens or twenties in good health and CMV-seronegative.

V gene TRBV30 combines with J gene TRBJ2-3, with D possibly matching TRBD2 (5 bases). V was clipped by 0 bases and J by 0 bases, with 10 bases between them. The CDR3 extends over 15 amino acids. Germline CDR1 reads GTSNPN; CDR2 reads SVGIG (reference sequence). The CDR3 nucleotides read TGTGCCTGGAGTGTACCGGAGGCTAGCACAGATACGCAGTATTTT. It yields the protein CAWSVPEASTDTQYF.

The CDR3 coding sequence is TGCGCCAGCAGGACGGACAGGGGGCAAAAGACCCAGTACTTC. Its protein product is CASRTDRGQKTQYF. The chain carries TRBV5-1 and TRBJ2-5, with 11 positions matching TRBD1. The CDR3 contains 14 residues. Germline loops: CDR1 SGHRS, CDR2 YFSETQ. With V trimmed by 5 bases and J by 6 bases, 6 bases remained unmatched.

The V call is TRBV10-3, the J call TRBJ1-1; TRBD1 matches 9 bases. The CDR3 has 16 amino acids. The V segment lost 3 bases and the J segment 1 base; nucleotides outside the gene matches: 6. Germline CDR1 and CDR2: ENHRY and SYGVKD. DNA of the CDR3: TGTGCCATCAGTGACGGGGACAGGGCGGGGAACACTGAAGCTTTCTTT. Amino acid sequence: CAISDGDRAGNTEAFF.

The chain is built from TRBV18 and TRBJ2-7, with 8 bases matching TRBD2. Unmatched junction bases numbered 7, after V lost 0 bases and J lost 6 bases. Germline CDR1 KGHSH, CDR2 LQKENI. CDR3 length: 15 amino acids. The CDR3 region is CASSPPVAGTIEQYF. The CDR3 region has the DNA TGTGCCAGCTCACCACCGGTAGCGGGAACGATCGAGCAGTACTTC.

The chain links TRBV9 to TRBJ2-7, with a weak D call TRBD2 (7 bases). Germline assignment: CDR1 SGDLS and CDR2 YYNGEE. This CDR3 is built from 16 residues. The ends were cut back, 4 bases at V and 1 base at J, with 18 bases in the middle. CDR3 region: CASSRGGSIRSYEQYF. CDR3 sequence (DNA): TGTGCCAGCAGCAGGGGGGGCAGCATACGATCCTACGAGCAGTACTTC.

The chain is built from TRBV30 and TRBJ2-6; 7 bases are a match to TRBD1. There are 17 residues in the CDR3. Per germline, CDR1 GTSNPN and CDR2 SVGIG (reference sequence). After removal of 3 bases from V and 0 bases from J, the junction contained 8 bases not matched to a gene. CDR3 protein: CAWSADRWSSGANVLTF. The CDR3 DNA sequence: TGTGCCTGGAGCGCGGACAGGTGGAGCTCTGGGGCCAACGTCCTGACTTTC.

The chain uses TRBV15 and TRBJ2-1; TRBD2 matches 14 bases. V was pared by 4 bases and J by 8 bases, with 4 bases of the junction left unmatched. The CDR3 contains 15 residues. Germline V gene lookup returns CDR1 LNHNV and CDR2 YYDKDF (reference sequence). DNA of the CDR3: TGTGCCACCAGCAAGACTAGCGGGAGGGCCGATGAGCAGTTCTTC. Protein product: CATSKTSGRADEQFF.

The chain employs TRBV9 and TRBJ2-6, with 7 bases identical to TRBD1. This CDR3 contains 17 residues. Germline loops: CDR1 SGDLS, CDR2 YYNGEE. Losses at the gene ends were 4 bases for V and 1 base for J; bases not matched to a gene: 8. The CDR3 loop reads CASSQSTGVSGANVLTF. The CDR3 nucleotides are TGTGCCAGCAGCCAATCCACAGGGGTATCTGGGGCCAACGTCCTGACTTTC.